The rows below give T cell receptor beta chains drawn from one sample of a study of control samples from healthy donors and cancer patients. Assay used: immunoSEQ multiplex PCR; TCRdb lists only in-frame clones, some missing. The sample holds 70,000 or so clones, 75% to 90% seen once. Input material: PBMCs. All receptors derive from a woman aged 45-65 years with lung cancer. Both conserved end residues are part of each CDR3. D genes are given only for firm matches. Expanded clones are given a class, and other clones once, few, many or no size at all.

D: TRBD1
J: TRBJ2-1
size: NA
V: TRBV25-1
CDR3: CASSEYAGQGPYNEQFF
DNA: TGTGCCAGCAGTGAATACGCGGGACAGGGCCCCTACAATGAGCAGTTCTTC

D: TRBD1
J: TRBJ1-1
size: NA
V: TRBV6-5
CDR3: CASRRTGPNTEAFF
DNA: TGTGCCAGCAGGAGGACAGGACCGAACACTGAAGCTTTCTTT

D: NA
J: TRBJ1-2
size: NA
V: TRBV6-1
CDR3: CASSELEYGYTF
DNA: TGTGCCAGCAGTGAACTGGAGTATGGCTACACCTTC

D: NA
J: TRBJ2-3
size: NA
V: TRBV7-3
CDR3: CASSLGTDTQYF
DNA: TGTGCCAGCAGCTTAGGCACAGATACGCAGTATTTT

D: NA
J: TRBJ2-1
size: once
V: TRBV15
CDR3: CATSEIVNEQFF
DNA: TGTGCCACCAGCGAGATTGTCAATGAGCAGTTCTTC

D: NA
J: TRBJ1-5
size: NA
V: TRBV27
CDR3: CASSSRGNSNQPQHF
DNA: TGTGCCAGCAGTTCGCGGGGGAATAGCAATCAGCCCCAGCATTTT

D: NA
J: TRBJ1-1
size: NA
V: TRBV5-4
CDR3: CASSSGINTEAFF
DNA: TGTGCCAGCAGCTCCGGTATTAACACTGAAGCTTTCTTT

D: TRBD1
J: TRBJ1-2
size: many
V: TRBV7-9
CDR3: CASSLGWDSAGYTF
DNA: TGTGCCAGCAGCTTAGGCTGGGACAGTGCTGGCTACACCTTC

D: NA
J: TRBJ1-1
size: NA
V: TRBV5-1
CDR3: CASSLGWQGGTEAFF
DNA: TGCGCCAGCAGCTTGGGGTGGCAGGGTGGCACTGAAGCTTTCTTT

D: TRBD1
J: TRBJ2-2
size: NA
V: TRBV11-3
CDR3: CASSLQGETGELFF
DNA: TGTGCCAGCAGCTTACAGGGGGAGACCGGGGAGCTGTTTTTT

D: NA
J: TRBJ1-2
size: NA
V: TRBV27
CDR3: CASSLRSTVENYGYTF
DNA: TGTGCCAGCAGTTTAAGGTCGACAGTAGAGAACTATGGCTACACCTTC

D: NA
J: TRBJ2-3
size: NA
V: TRBV7-9
CDR3: CASSPTDTQYF
DNA: TGTGCCAGCAGCCCTACAGATACGCAGTATTTT

D: NA
J: TRBJ1-2
size: NA
V: TRBV28
CDR3: CASSPYQGYNGYTF
DNA: TGTGCCAGCAGTCCTTACCAGGGATACAATGGCTACACCTTC

D: NA
J: TRBJ1-3
size: NA
V: TRBV5-8
CDR3: CASSLSPFSGNTIYF
DNA: TGTGCCAGCAGCTTGTCGCCTTTCTCTGGAAACACCATATATTTT

D: NA
J: TRBJ1-1
size: NA
V: TRBV6-4
CDR3: CASSPQGEIGNTEAFF
DNA: TGTGCCAGCAGTCCTCAAGGAGAGATCGGGAACACTGAAGCTTTCTTT

D: TRBD1
J: TRBJ1-2
size: few
V: TRBV28
CDR3: CASSLTGGSYGYTF
DNA: TGTGCCAGCAGTTTAACAGGGGGCAGCTATGGCTACACCTTC